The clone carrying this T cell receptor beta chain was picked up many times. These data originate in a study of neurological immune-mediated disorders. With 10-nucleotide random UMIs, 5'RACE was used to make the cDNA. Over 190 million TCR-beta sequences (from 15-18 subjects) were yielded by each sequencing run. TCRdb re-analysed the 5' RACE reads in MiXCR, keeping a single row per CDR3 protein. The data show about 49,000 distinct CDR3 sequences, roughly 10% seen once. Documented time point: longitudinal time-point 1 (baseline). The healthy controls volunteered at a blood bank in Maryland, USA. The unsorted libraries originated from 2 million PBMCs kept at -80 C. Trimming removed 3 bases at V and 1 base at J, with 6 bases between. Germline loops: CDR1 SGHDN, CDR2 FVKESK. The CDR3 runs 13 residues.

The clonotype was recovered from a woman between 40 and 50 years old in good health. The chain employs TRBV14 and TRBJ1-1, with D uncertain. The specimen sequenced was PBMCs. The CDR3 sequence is CASSQGTNTEAFF. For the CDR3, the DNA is TGTGCCAGCAGCCAGGGTACGAACACTGAAGCTTTCTTT. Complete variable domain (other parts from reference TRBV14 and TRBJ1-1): EAGVTQFPSHSVIEKGQTVTLRCDPISGHDNLYWYRRVMGKEIKFLLHFVKESKQDESGMPNNRFLAERTGGTYSTLKVQPAELEDSGVYFCASSQGTNTEAFFGQGTRLTVV.